This TCR beta chain was documented in a study of shared clonotypes between healthy human individuals. Study-wide findings and caveats: Estimated richness values were generally larger in naive subsets than in memory subsets.

Sequencing was performed with immunoSEQ multiplex PCR; in TCRdb, only in-frame clones are kept and a portion is missing. This table holds about 1.5 million clones, 98% found once. A single count supports this clone. Its specificity is unknown. Germline assignment: CDR1 MNHEY and CDR2 SMNVEV (reference sequence). The V end was cut by 4 bases, the J end by 6 bases, with 10 bases between. The CDR3 has 13 amino acids. The split of CD4+ cells yielded CD45RA+ naive and CD45RA-negative memory subsets. This receptor was identified in a young man in good health. Sequences were obtained from naive CD4+ T cells sorted from blood. Indicated subset: CD45RA+ positively selected. This chain connects TRBV27 to TRBJ2-4; D uncertain. In DNA form, the CDR3 reads TGTGCCAGCAGTTCCGGGTTGAGAAACATTCAGTACTTC. It translates to CASSSGLRNIQYF.